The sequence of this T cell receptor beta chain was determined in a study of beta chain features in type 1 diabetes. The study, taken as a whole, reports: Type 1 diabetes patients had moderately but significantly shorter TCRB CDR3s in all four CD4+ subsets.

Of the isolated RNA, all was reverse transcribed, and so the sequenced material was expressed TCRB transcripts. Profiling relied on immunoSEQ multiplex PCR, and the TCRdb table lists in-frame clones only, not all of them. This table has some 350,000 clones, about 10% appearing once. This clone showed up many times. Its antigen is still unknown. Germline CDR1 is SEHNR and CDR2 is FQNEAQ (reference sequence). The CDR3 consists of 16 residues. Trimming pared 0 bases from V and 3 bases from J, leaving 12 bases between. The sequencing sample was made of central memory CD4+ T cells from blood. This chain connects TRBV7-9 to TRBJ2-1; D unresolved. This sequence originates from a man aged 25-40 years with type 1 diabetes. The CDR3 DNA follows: TGTGCCAGCAGCTTAGCCGTTCTGGGGAACTACAATGAGCAGTTCTTC. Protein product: CASSLAVLGNYNEQFF. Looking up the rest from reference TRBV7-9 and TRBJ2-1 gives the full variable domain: DTGVSQNPRHKITKRGQNVTFRCDPISEHNRLYWYRQTLGQGPEFLTYFQNEAQLEKSRLLSDRFSAERPKGSFSTLEIQRTEQGDSAMYLCASSLAVLGNYNEQFFGPGTRLTVL.